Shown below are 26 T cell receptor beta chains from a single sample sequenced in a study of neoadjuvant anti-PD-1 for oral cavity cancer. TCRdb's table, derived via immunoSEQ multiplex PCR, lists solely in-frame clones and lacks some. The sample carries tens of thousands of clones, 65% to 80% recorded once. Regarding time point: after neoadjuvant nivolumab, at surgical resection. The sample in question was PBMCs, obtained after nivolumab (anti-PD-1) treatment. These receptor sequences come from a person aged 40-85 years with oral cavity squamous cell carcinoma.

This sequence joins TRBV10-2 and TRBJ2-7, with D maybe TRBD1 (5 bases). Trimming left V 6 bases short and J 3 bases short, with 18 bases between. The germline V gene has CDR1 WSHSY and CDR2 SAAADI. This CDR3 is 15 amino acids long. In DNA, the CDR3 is TGCGCCAGCAGGGGGCAGAAGGGATCAAGCTACGAGCAGTACTTC. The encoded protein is CASRGQKGSSYEQYF.

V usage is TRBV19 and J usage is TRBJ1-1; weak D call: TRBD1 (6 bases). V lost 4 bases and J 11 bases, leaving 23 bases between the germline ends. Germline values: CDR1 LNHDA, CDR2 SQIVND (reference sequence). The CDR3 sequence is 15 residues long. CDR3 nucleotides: TGTGCCAGTAGTACCTCCGGGACACGGTCTTTCATGGCTTTCTTT. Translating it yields CASSTSGTRSFMAFF.

The CDR3 DNA reads as TGTGCCAGCAGCTTGGCCCCAGGTAGTTTAGAGACCCAGTACTTC. Its translation: CASSLAPGSLETQYF. The gene calls are TRBV5-4 and TRBJ2-5; D gene unclear. Trimming took off 0 bases at V and 4 bases at J, with 13 bases between the two ends. Germline values: CDR1 SGHNT, CDR2 YYREEE (reference sequence). The CDR3 contains 15 residues.

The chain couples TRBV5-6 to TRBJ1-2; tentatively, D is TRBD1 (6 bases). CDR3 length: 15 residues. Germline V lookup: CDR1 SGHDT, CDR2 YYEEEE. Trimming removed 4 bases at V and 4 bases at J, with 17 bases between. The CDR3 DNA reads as TGTGCCAGCAGCCCCCCGGACAGAAACTTCTATGGCTACACCTTC. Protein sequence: CASSPPDRNFYGYTF.

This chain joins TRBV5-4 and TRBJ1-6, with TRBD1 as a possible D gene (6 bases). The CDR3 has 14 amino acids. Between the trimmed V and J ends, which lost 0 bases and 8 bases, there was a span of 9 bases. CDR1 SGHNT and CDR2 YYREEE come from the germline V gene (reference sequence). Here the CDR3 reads CASSLVQGDSPLHF. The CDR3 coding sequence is TGTGCCAGCAGCTTGGTACAGGGTGATTCACCCCTCCACTTT.

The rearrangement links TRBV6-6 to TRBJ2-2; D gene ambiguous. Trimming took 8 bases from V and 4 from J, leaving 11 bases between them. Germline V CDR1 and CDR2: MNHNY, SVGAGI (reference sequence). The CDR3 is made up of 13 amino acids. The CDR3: CASRIKGTGELFF. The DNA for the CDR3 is TGTGCCAGCCGGATAAAGGGCACCGGGGAGCTGTTTTTT.

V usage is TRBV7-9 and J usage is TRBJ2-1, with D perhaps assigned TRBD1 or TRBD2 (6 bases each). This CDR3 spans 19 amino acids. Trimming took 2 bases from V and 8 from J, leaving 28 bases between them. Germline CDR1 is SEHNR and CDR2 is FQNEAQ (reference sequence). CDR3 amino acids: CASSLRPALAHPGGDEQFF. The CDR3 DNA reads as TGTGCCAGCAGCTTACGACCGGCCCTGGCACACCCCGGGGGCGATGAGCAGTTCTTC.

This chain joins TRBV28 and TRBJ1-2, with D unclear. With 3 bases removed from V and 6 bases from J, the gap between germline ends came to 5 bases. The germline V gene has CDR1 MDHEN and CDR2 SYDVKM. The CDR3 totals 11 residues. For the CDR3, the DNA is TGTGCCAGCAGTTTGTGGGATGGCTACACCTTC. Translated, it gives CASSLWDGYTF.

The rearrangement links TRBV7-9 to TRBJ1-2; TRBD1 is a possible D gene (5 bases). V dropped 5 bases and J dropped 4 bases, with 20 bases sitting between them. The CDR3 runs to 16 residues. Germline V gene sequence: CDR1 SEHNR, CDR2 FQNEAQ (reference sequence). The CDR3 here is CASSALDTSGGYGYTF. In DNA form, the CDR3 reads TGTGCCAGCAGCGCTCTGGACACCTCCGGGGGCTATGGCTACACCTTC.

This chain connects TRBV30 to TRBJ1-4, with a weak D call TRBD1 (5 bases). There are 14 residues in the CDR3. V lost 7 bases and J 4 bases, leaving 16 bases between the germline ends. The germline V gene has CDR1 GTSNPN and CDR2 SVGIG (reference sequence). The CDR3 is CASSREGNNEKLFF. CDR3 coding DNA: TGTGCCTCCTCCAGGGAGGGGAATAATGAAAAACTGTTTTTT.

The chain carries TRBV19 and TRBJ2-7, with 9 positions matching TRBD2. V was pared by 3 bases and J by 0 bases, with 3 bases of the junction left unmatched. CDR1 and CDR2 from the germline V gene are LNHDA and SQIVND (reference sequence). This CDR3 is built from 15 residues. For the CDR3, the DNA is TGTGCCAGTAGTATTTCTAGCGGGGCCTCCTACGAGCAGTACTTC. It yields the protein CASSISSGASYEQYF.

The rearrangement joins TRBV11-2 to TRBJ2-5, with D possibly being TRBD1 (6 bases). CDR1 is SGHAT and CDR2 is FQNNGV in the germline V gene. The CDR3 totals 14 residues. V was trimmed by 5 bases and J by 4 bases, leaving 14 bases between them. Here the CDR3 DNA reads TGTGCCAGCAGCCCTAGAAGGGGGTTAGAGACCCAGTACTTC. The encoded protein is CASSPRRGLETQYF.

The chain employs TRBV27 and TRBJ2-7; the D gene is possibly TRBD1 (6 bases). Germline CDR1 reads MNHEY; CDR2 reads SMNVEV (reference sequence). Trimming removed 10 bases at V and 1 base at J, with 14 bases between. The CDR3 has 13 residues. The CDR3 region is CATAWGPSYEQYF. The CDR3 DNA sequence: TGTGCCACCGCCTGGGGGCCGTCCTACGAGCAGTACTTC.

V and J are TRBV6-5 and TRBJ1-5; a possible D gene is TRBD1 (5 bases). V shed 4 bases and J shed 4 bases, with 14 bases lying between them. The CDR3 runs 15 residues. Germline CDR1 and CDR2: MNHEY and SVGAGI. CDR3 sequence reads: CASSSGGAWNQPQHF. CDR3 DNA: TGTGCCAGCAGTTCGGGGGGAGCTTGGAATCAGCCCCAGCATTTT.

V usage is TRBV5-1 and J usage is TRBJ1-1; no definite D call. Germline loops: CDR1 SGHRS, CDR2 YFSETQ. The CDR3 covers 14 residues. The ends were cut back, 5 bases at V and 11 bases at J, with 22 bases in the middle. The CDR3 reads CASSPQTKAQKAFF. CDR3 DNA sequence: TGCGCCAGCAGTCCTCAGACTAAAGCCCAAAAGGCTTTCTTT. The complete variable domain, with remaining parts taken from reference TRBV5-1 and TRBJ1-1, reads KAGVTQTPRYLIKTRGQQVTLSCSPISGHRSVSWYQQTPGQGLQFLFEYFSETQRNKGNFPGRFSGRQFSNSRSEMNVSTLELGDSALYLCASSPQTKAQKAFFGQGTRLTVV.

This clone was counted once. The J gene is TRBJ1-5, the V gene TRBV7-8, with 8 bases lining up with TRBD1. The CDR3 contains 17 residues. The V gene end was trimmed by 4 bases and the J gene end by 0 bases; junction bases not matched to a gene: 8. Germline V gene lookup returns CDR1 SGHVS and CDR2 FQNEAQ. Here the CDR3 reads CASSSGQGQFSNQPQHF. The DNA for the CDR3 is TGTGCCAGCAGCTCTGGACAGGGTCAATTTAGCAATCAGCCCCAGCATTTT.

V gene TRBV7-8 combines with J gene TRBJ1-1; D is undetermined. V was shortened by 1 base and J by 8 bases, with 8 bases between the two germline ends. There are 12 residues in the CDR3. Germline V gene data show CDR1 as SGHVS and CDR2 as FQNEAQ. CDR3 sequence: CASSLGFREAFF. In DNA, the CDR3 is TGTGCCAGCAGCTTAGGCTTCCGAGAAGCTTTCTTT.

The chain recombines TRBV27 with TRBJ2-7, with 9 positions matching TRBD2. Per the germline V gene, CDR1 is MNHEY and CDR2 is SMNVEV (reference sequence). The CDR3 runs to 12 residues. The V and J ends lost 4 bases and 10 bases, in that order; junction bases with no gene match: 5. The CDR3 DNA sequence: TGTGCCAGCAGTTATAGCGGGAGTCGTCAGTACTTC. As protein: CASSYSGSRQYF.

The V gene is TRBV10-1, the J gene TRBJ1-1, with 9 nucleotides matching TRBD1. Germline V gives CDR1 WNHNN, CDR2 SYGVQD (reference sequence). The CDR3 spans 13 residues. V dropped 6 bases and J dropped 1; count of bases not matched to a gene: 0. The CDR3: CASRQGANTEAFF. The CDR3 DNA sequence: TGCGCCAGCAGACAGGGGGCGAACACTGAAGCTTTCTTT.

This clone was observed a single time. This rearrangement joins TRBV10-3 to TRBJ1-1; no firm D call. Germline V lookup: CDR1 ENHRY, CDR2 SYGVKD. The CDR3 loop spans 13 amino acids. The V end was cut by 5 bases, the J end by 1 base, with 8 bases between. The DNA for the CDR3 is TGTGCCATCAGTCGTGACGGGAACACTGAAGCTTTCTTT. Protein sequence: CAISRDGNTEAFF.

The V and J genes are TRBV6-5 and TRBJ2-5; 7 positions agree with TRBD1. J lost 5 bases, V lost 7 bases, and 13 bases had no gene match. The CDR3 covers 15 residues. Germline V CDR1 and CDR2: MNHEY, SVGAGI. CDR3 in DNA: TGTGCCAGCAAGAGAGGAGAGGGGGCGCGGGAGACCCAGTACTTC. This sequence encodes CASKRGEGARETQYF.

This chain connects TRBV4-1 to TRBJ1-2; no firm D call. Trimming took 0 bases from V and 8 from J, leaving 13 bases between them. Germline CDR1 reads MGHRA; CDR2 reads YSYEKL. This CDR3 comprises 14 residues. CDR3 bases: TGCGCCAGCAGCCAAGAGGCGTGGGATCGGGGCTACACCTTC. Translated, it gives CASSQEAWDRGYTF.

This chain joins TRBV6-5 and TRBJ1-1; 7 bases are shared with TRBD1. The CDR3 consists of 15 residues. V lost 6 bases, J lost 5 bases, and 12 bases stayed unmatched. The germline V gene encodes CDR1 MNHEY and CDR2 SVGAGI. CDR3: CASRWRQGSRTEAFF. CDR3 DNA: TGTGCCAGCAGATGGAGACAGGGTTCAAGGACTGAAGCTTTCTTT.

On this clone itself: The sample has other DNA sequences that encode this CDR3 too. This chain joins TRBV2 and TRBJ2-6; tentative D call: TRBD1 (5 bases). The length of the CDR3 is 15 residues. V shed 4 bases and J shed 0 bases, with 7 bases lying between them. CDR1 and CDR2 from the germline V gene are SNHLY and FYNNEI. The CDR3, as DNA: TGTGCCAGCAGTGGTACAGGCTCTGGGGCCAACGTCCTGACTTTC. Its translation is CASSGTGSGANVLTF.

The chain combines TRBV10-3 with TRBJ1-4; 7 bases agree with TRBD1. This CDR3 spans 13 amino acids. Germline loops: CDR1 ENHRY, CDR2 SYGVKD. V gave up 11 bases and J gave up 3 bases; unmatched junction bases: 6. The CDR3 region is CASGGNANEKLFF. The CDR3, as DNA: TGTGCCTCAGGGGGTAACGCTAATGAAAAACTGTTTTTT.

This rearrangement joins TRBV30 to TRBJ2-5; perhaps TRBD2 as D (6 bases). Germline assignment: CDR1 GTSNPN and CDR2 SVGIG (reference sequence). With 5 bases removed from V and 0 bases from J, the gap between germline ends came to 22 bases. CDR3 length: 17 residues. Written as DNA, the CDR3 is TGTGCCTGGGAGAGGCATAAGGGACTTTTATACCAAGAGACCCAGTACTTC. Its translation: CAWERHKGLLYQETQYF. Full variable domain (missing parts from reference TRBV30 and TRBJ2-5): SQTIHQWPATLVQPVGSPLSLECTVEGTSNPNLYWYRQAAGRGLQLLFYSVGIGQISSEVPQNLSASRPQDRQFILSSKKLLLSDSGFYLCAWERHKGLLYQETQYFGPGTRLLVL.